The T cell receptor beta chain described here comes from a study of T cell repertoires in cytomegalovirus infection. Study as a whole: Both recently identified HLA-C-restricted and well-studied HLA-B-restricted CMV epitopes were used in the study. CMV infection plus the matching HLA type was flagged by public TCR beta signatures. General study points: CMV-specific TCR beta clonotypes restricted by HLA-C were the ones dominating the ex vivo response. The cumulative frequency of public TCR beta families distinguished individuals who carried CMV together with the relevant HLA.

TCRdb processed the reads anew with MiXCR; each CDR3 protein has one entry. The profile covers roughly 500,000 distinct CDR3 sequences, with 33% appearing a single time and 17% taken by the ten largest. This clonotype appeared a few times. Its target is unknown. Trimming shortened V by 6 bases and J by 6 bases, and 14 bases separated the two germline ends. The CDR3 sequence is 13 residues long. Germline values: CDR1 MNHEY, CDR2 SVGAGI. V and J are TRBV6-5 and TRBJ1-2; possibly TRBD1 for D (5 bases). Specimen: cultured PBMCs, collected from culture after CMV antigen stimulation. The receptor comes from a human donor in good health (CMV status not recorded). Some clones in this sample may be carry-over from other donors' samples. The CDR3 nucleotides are TGTGCCAGCAGCCCAATCGGGGGAGATGGCTACACCTTC. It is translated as CASSPIGGDGYTF.